This T cell receptor beta chain was retrieved from a study of shared clonotypes between healthy human individuals. Libraries were prepared by immunoSEQ multiplex PCR; TCRdb keeps only in-frame clonotypes and omits some of them. The data show 550,000 to 800,000 clones, around 74% seen once. A few counts support this clone. This TCR was sampled from a young woman in good health. Material: memory CD4+ T cells sorted from blood. Subset meaning: CD45RA-negative fraction.

The chain's CDR3 is CASRLGPATNEKLFF. In nucleotides, the CDR3 is TGTGCCAGCAGATTGGGGCCTGCAACTAATGAAAAACTGTTTTTT. The V and J genes are TRBV6-6 and TRBJ1-4; D is perhaps TRBD1 (5 bases). Trimming took off 6 bases at V and 0 bases at J, with 11 bases between the two ends. The CDR3 is 15 amino acids. Germline CDR1 and CDR2: MNHNY and SVGAGI (reference sequence).